One sample yielded the 26 T cell receptor beta chains listed below, sequenced in a study of OX40 agonist ivuxolimab in advanced cancers. Only in-frame clones appear in the TCRdb table, and some are missing; sequencing was by immunoSEQ multiplex PCR. Here the sample spans roughly 100,000 clones, roughly 84% being singletons. The specimen was CD4+ or CD8+ T cells sorted from blood, collected in a trial of the OX40 agonist ivuxolimab. Receptors were obtained from an adult with an advanced solid tumor such as melanoma, head and neck, liver or kidney cancer.

The chain has TRBV7-6 and TRBJ2-1; D assignment may be TRBD1 or TRBD2 (6 bases each). Trimming removed 4 bases at V and 0 bases at J, with 25 bases between. CDR3 length: 20 residues. Germline CDR1 reads SGHVS; CDR2 reads FNYEAQ. CDR3 coding DNA: TGTGCCAGCAGCTCCCCGTTAGACTGGGGGGCCTATAACTCCTACAATGAGCAGTTCTTC. Protein: CASSSPLDWGAYNSYNEQFF.

The DNA for the CDR3 is TGTGCCAGCTCACCGGGAAGGGACAATGAAGCTTTCTTT. Residues: CASSPGRDNEAFF. This sequence joins TRBV18 and TRBJ1-1, with D perhaps matching TRBD1 (6 bases). Germline V lookup: CDR1 KGHSH, CDR2 LQKENI. The CDR3 has 13 residues. V lost 3 bases and J lost 7, with 12 bases in between.

The chain joins TRBV7-9 to TRBJ2-3; 8 nucleotides agree with TRBD2. The junction had 0 bases not matched to a gene; V was cut back by 0 bases and J by 1 base. The CDR3 is 15 amino acids. The V gene's germline CDR1 is SEHNR and CDR2 FQNEAQ (reference sequence). The CDR3 sequence is CASSLAAGGTDTQYF. CDR3 bases: TGTGCCAGCAGCTTAGCAGCGGGAGGCACAGATACGCAGTATTTT.

CDR3 coding DNA: TGTGCCAGCAGCCCGCCGGGACAGGGAAACGAGCAGTACTTC. Translating it yields CASSPPGQGNEQYF. The chain has TRBV11-2 and TRBJ2-7, with 9 nucleotides matching TRBD1. J was trimmed by 5 bases and V by 5 bases; bases with no gene match: 7. The germline V gene encodes CDR1 SGHAT and CDR2 FQNNGV. This CDR3 is built from 14 residues.

This rearrangement joins TRBV18 to TRBJ1-1, with TRBD1 matching 9 bases. CDR1 and CDR2 (germline): KGHSH, LQKENI. The V segment lost 4 bases and the J segment 0 bases; nucleotides outside the gene matches: 9. The CDR3 loop spans 17 amino acids. The CDR3 sequence: CASSLRTGESLNTEAFF. The DNA for the CDR3 is TGTGCCAGCTCACTACGGACAGGGGAGTCTCTGAACACTGAAGCTTTCTTT.

The chain carries TRBV25-1 and TRBJ2-2; 8 bases agree with TRBD2. Germline CDR1 is MGHDK and CDR2 is SYGVNS. The junction had 6 bases not matched to a gene; V was cut back by 5 bases and J by 4 bases. The CDR3 is 15 residues long. CDR3 in DNA: TGTGCCAGCAGTCCCCAGGGACTAGTCACCGGGGAGCTGTTTTTT. This translates into CASSPQGLVTGELFF.

The chain is built from TRBV9 and TRBJ2-3; 15 nucleotides match TRBD2. J gave up 6 bases and V 0 bases, and 8 bases lay outside the gene matches. The length of the CDR3 is 18 residues. Looked up from germline, CDR1 is SGDLS and CDR2 is YYNGEE. The CDR3 DNA sequence: TGTGCCAGCAGCGTAGCCCCAGGACTAGCGGGGGGGCAGGATACGCAGTATTTT. It is translated as CASSVAPGLAGGQDTQYF.

This clone was recorded only once. CDR3 sequence (DNA): TGCGCCAGCAGCTTGGAGGGGGCGGATCAGCCCCAGCATTTT. Protein sequence: CASSLEGADQPQHF. This chain links TRBV5-1 with TRBJ1-5, with TRBD1 matching over 7 bases. The CDR3 runs 14 residues. Per germline, CDR1 SGHRS and CDR2 YFSETQ. J lost 5 bases, V lost 0 bases, and 2 bases had no gene match. The variable domain in full, completed from reference TRBV5-1 and TRBJ1-5, reads KAGVTQTPRYLIKTRGQQVTLSCSPISGHRSVSWYQQTPGQGLQFLFEYFSETQRNKGNFPGRFSGRQFSNSRSEMNVSTLELGDSALYLCASSLEGADQPQHFGDGTRLSIL.

This sequence joins TRBV19 and TRBJ1-1, with D hard to call. The germline CDR1 and CDR2 sequences are LNHDA and SQIVND (reference sequence). CDR3 length equals 13 residues. The V end lost 3 bases, the J end lost 2 bases, and 7 bases lay between the germline ends. The CDR3 region has the DNA TGTGCCAGTAGTATCGCAATAAACACTGAAGCTTTCTTT. Translating gives CASSIAINTEAFF.

The chain joins TRBV27 to TRBJ2-1; D remains unclear. Germline V gives CDR1 MNHEY, CDR2 SMNVEV (reference sequence). The V and J ends lost 7 bases and 2 bases respectively, with 9 bases between them. The CDR3 is 13 amino acids. The CDR3 protein is CASTARTYNEQFF. CDR3 DNA: TGTGCCAGCACGGCCCGAACCTACAATGAGCAGTTCTTC.

This chain uses TRBV6-6 with TRBJ2-5; 8 bases fit TRBD2. The CDR3 is 14 amino acids. V was clipped by 2 bases and J by 7 bases; unmatched bases: 6. Germline values: CDR1 MNHNY, CDR2 SVGAGI (reference sequence). The CDR3 reads CASSYDLAGPTQYF. CDR3 coding DNA: TGTGCCAGCAGTTACGACCTAGCGGGCCCGACCCAGTACTTC.

The chain couples TRBV14 to TRBJ1-6; D is unresolved. This CDR3 comprises 13 residues. V dropped 1 base and J dropped 8 bases, with 6 bases sitting between them. CDR1 is SGHDN and CDR2 is FVKESK in the germline V gene. CDR3 region: CASSQVYDSPLHF. The CDR3 DNA is TGTGCCAGCAGCCAAGTATACGATTCACCCCTCCACTTT.

The genes are TRBV30 and TRBJ2-1, with D unclear. The germline CDR1 and CDR2 sequences are GTSNPN and SVGIG (reference sequence). The ends were cut back, 4 bases at V and 1 base at J, with 5 bases in the middle. The CDR3 has 12 amino acids. In DNA, the CDR3 is TGTGCCTGGACTCAATCCTACAATGAGCAGTTCTTC. This encodes CAWTQSYNEQFF.

The chain has TRBV11-2 and TRBJ1-2; 12 nucleotides line up with TRBD1. CDR3 length: 18 amino acids. J was trimmed by 0 bases and V by 0 bases; bases with no gene match: 5. From germline, CDR1 is SGHAT and CDR2 FQNNGV. The CDR3 protein is CASSLDWGQGAPNYGYTF. Here the CDR3 DNA reads TGTGCCAGCAGCTTAGATTGGGGACAGGGGGCGCCTAACTATGGCTACACCTTC.

This clone was observed once. The gene calls are TRBV11-2 and TRBJ2-5; D may match TRBD1 or TRBD2 (6 bases each). The ends were cut back, 5 bases at V and 5 bases at J, with 12 bases in the middle. The CDR3 is 13 residues long. CDR1 SGHAT and CDR2 FQNNGV come from the germline V gene. The CDR3 protein is CASSPGARETQYF. DNA for the CDR3: TGTGCCAGCAGCCCGGGGGCGAGGGAGACCCAGTACTTC.

The sample holds one count of this clone. This chain uses TRBV14 with TRBJ1-2; a possible D gene is TRBD1 (5 bases). The V gene's germline CDR1 is SGHDN and CDR2 FVKESK. There are 13 residues in the CDR3. Deletions cut 3 bases from V and 8 bases from J, with 13 bases between. In nucleotides, the CDR3 is TGTGCCAGCAGCCAGGGGACGTCATTCGGCTACACCTTC. Translation: CASSQGTSFGYTF.

This clone has just a few counts. The rearrangement joins TRBV30 to TRBJ1-6; maybe TRBD1 (6 bases). Germline loops: CDR1 GTSNPN, CDR2 SVGIG (reference sequence). This CDR3 comprises 16 residues. Between the trimmed V and J ends, which lost 8 bases and 0 bases, there was a span of 17 bases. The CDR3 protein is CASLGGRSSYNSPLHF. As DNA, the CDR3 is TGTGCCAGTCTCGGGGGCCGAAGCTCCTATAATTCACCCCTCCACTTT.

The J gene is TRBJ1-1, the V gene TRBV15, with D possibly TRBD1 on 5 matching bases. Deletions cut 5 bases from V and 9 bases from J, with 19 bases between. The V gene's germline CDR1 is LNHNV and CDR2 YYDKDF (reference sequence). CDR3 length: 14 residues. The DNA for the CDR3 is TGTGCCACCAGCGAGGGACCCCTAAACGCGAAAGCTTTCTTT. Amino acids: CATSEGPLNAKAFF.

This clone was observed a handful of times. CDR3 sequence reads: CASSLRAGAPYEQYF. The CDR3 coding sequence is TGTGCCAGCTCCCTCCGGGCGGGGGCCCCCTACGAGCAGTACTTC. The J gene is TRBJ2-7, the V gene TRBV7-2, with D perhaps TRBD2 (7 bases). The CDR3 extends over 15 amino acids. Looked up from germline, CDR1 is SGHTA and CDR2 is FQGNSA. Between the trimmed V and J ends, which lost 8 bases and 2 bases, there was a span of 19 bases.

The chain links TRBV7-3 to TRBJ1-1; D is unresolved. The germline V and J ends were trimmed by 4 bases and 1 base, with 7 bases remaining between them. Germline loops: CDR1 SGHTA, CDR2 FQGTGA. The CDR3 spans 13 residues. CDR3 protein: CASSSGENTEAFF. In DNA form, the CDR3 reads TGTGCCAGCAGCTCCGGGGAGAACACTGAAGCTTTCTTT.

This clone is a singleton in its sample. The chain links TRBV7-9 to TRBJ1-1; D call uncertain. The V and J ends lost 3 bases and 1 base respectively, with 9 bases between them. CDR1 is SEHNR and CDR2 is FQNEAQ in the germline V gene (reference sequence). The CDR3 is 14 amino acids. The CDR3 nucleotides read TGTGCCAGCAGCTTCATGTCAGAGAACACTGAAGCTTTCTTT. Translating gives CASSFMSENTEAFF.

The CDR3 DNA follows: TGTGCCAGCAGCTTTAGCCGGACCGCTGAAAAACTGTTTTTT. This sequence encodes CASSFSRTAEKLFF. This chain links TRBV7-2 with TRBJ1-4; D is uncertain. There are 14 residues in the CDR3. Germline V gene lookup returns CDR1 SGHTA and CDR2 FQGNSA. V dropped 3 bases and J dropped 7 bases, with 12 bases sitting between them.

The chain is built from TRBV10-1 and TRBJ1-1; 7 bases line up with TRBD1. The CDR3 totals 13 residues. V shed 6 bases and J 1 base; nucleotides not matched to a gene: 2. Germline assignment: CDR1 WNHNN and CDR2 SYGVQD (reference sequence). This CDR3 reads CASSRTGNTEAFF. The CDR3 nucleotides are TGCGCCAGCAGCAGGACAGGGAACACTGAAGCTTTCTTT.

V gene TRBV19 combines with J gene TRBJ1-5; a weak D match, TRBD1 (5 bases). V shed 3 bases and J shed 4 bases, with 19 bases lying between them. Germline V lookup: CDR1 LNHDA, CDR2 SQIVND (reference sequence). The CDR3 extends over 17 amino acids. CDR3 in DNA: TGTGCCAGTAGTATTGGGGGACGGGGGGGTTGGAATCAGCCCCAGCATTTT. Translated, it gives CASSIGGRGGWNQPQHF.

A note on this clone: The germline gene is not matched at one end of the junction; a read error may be the cause. This chain uses TRBV7-2 with TRBJ2-5, with 8 bases fitting TRBD1. The J call may be wrong; the DNA end is better matched by TRBJ2-7. The CDR3 is made up of 11 amino acids. Germline loops: CDR1 SGHTA, CDR2 FQGNSA. CDR3 amino acids: CATSRGPEQYF. In nucleotides, the CDR3 is TGTGCCACCAGCAGGGGGCCCGAGCAGTACTTC.

This clone came up a few times. This chain joins TRBV7-7 and TRBJ2-1, with 7 bases fitting TRBD2. CDR1 is SSHAT, CDR2 FNYEAQ, per germline (reference sequence). Trimming cost V 2 bases and J 8 bases; bases outside gene matches: 6. This CDR3 comprises 14 residues. The DNA of the CDR3 is TGTGCCAGCAGCTTACTCCCCAGCGGGGATGAGCAGTTCTTC. This translates into CASSLLPSGDEQFF.